The sample holds a few counts of the clone carrying this T cell receptor (beta chain). Researchers barred patients who had uncontrolled infection, other autoimmune disease, pregnancy or lactation. The sample originates from a study of T cells in Graves' hyperthyroidism and ophthalmopathy. Trimming stripped 4 bases from V and 0 bases from J, with 20 bases between. From germline, CDR1 is MGHRA and CDR2 YSYEKL. The CDR3 totals 18 residues. TCR beta CDR3 regions were amplified from RNA. The HTBI primer set was used in a first-round RT-PCR of the TCR CDR3. Via MiXCR, TCRdb re-called the multiplex PCR reads, giving one row per CDR3 protein. The sample lists some 250,000 distinct CDR3 sequences; less than 15% were seen once.

Sequences were obtained from blood. The J gene is TRBJ2-3, the V gene TRBV4-1; D not certain. The TCR originated in a woman aged 40 to 55 with Graves' hyperthyroidism that later progressed to Graves' ophthalmopathy. The CDR3 sequence is CASSPLGGRGKSTDTQYF. CDR3 nucleotide sequence: TGCGCCAGCAGCCCGCTGGGCGGTCGTGGGAAGAGCACAGATACGCAGTATTTT.